This T cell receptor beta chain came from a study of blood T cell repertoires in COVID-19. Across the study: The study drew acute and convalescent COVID-19 samples from the United States, Italy and Spain. In each case, the material was cDNA or gDNA derived from T cells, B-cell-depleted T cells, or PBMCs.

Clinical history as reported by participants underpinned cohort assignment. CDR1 is SEHNR, CDR2 FQNEAQ, per germline (reference sequence). This CDR3 contains 16 residues. Original methodology: From reference gene primer amplification, estimates of nucleated cell counts were derived. Method: immunoSEQ multiplex PCR; TCRdb's copy keeps in-frame clones and lacks some. V and J calls and clone size are copied from that table; D and trimming were computed from the DNA. The sample records roughly 190,000 clones, roughly 90% being singletons. About this clone: One end of the junction fails to match germline, which may point to a read error.

Sample: PBMCs or T cells enriched from blood (not recorded which). This chain connects TRBV7-9 to TRBJ2-3; 9 nucleotides agree with TRBD2. The source of this sequence is a woman in her 30s who had recovered from COVID-19. CDR3 sequence: CASSPSGAGGTDTQYF. The CDR3 coding sequence is TGTGCCAGCAGCCCTTCAGGAGCGGGGGGCACGGATACGCAGTATTTT.